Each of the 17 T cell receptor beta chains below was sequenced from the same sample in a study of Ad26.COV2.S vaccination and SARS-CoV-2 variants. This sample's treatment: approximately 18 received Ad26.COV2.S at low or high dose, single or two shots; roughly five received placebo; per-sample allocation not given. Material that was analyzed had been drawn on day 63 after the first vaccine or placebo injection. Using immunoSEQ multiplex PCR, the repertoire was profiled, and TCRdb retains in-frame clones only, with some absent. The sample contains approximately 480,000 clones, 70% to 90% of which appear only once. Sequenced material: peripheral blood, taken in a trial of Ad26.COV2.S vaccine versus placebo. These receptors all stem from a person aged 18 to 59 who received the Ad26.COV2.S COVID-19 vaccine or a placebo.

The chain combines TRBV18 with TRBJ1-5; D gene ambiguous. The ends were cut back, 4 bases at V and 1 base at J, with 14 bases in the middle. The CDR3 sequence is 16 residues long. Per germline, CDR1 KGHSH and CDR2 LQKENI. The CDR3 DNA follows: TGTGCCAGCTCACTTCGACACGGTGGAAGCAATCAGCCCCAGCATTTT. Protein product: CASSLRHGGSNQPQHF.

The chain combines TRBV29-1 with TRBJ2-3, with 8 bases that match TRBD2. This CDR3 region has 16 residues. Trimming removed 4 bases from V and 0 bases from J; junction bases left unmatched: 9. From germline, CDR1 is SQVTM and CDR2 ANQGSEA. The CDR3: CSVAGSSGHSTDTQYF. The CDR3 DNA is TGCAGCGTTGCGGGATCTAGCGGGCATAGCACAGATACGCAGTATTTT.

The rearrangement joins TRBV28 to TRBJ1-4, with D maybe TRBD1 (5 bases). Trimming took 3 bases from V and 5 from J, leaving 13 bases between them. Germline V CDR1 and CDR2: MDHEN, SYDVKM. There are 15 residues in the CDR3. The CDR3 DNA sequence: TGTGCCAGCAGTTTTCCCGCAGGGATGAATGAAAAACTGTTTTTT. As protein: CASSFPAGMNEKLFF. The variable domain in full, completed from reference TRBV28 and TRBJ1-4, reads DVKVTQSSRYLVKRTGEKVFLECVQDMDHENMFWYRQDPGLGLRLIYFSYDVKMKEKGDIPEGYSVSREKKERFSLILESASTNQTSMYLCASSFPAGMNEKLFFGSGTQLSVL.

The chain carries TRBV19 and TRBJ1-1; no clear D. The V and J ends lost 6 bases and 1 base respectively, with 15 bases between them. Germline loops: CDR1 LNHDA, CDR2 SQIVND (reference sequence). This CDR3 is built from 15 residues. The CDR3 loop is CASSSGAARNTEAFF. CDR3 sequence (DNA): TGTGCCAGTAGCTCGGGAGCCGCCCGGAACACTGAAGCTTTCTTT.

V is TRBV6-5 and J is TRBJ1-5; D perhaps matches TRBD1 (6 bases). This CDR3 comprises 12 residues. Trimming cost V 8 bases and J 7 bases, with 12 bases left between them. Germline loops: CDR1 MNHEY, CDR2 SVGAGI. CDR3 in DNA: TGTGCCAGCGGCTCCAGGGGACAGCCCCAGCATTTT. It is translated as CASGSRGQPQHF.

CDR3 DNA: TGTGCCAGCACCCCGAGGGACAGGGGGCACGATGAGCAGTTCTTC. Protein product: CASTPRDRGHDEQFF. The chain links TRBV6-6 to TRBJ2-1, with 12 bases identical to TRBD1. The CDR3 is 15 residues long. Per the germline V gene, CDR1 is MNHNY and CDR2 is SVGAGI (reference sequence). V was clipped by 7 bases and J by 8 bases; unmatched bases: 9.

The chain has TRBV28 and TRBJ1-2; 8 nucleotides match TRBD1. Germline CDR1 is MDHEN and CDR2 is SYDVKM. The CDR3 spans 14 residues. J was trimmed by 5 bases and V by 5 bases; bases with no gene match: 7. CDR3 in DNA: TGTGCCAGCAGTATCGACAGGGGTTGGTATGGCTACACCTTC. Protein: CASSIDRGWYGYTF.

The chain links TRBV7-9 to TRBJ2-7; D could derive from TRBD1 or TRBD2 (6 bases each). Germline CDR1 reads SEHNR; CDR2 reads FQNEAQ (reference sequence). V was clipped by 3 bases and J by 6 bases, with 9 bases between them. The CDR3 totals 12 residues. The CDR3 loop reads CASSFPGAEQYF. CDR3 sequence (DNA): TGTGCCAGCAGCTTCCCGGGGGCCGAGCAGTACTTC.

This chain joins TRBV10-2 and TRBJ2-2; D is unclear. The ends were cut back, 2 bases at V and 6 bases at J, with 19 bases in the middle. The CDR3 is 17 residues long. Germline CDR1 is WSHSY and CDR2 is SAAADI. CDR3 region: CASSEPVTYKGSGELFF. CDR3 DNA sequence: TGCGCCAGCAGTGAGCCTGTTACCTATAAGGGATCCGGGGAGCTGTTTTTT.

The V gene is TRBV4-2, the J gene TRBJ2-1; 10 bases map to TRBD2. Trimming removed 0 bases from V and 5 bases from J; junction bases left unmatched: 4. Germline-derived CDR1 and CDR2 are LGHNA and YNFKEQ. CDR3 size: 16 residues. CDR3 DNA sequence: TGTGCCAGCAGCCAAGACGGACTAGCGGAAAACAATGAGCAGTTCTTC. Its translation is CASSQDGLAENNEQFF.

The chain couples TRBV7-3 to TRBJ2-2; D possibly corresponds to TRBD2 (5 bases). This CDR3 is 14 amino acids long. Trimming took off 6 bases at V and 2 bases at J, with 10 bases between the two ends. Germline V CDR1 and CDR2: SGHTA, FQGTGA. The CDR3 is CASRIRGNTGELFF. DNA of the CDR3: TGTGCCAGCAGAATCCGGGGAAACACCGGGGAGCTGTTTTTT.

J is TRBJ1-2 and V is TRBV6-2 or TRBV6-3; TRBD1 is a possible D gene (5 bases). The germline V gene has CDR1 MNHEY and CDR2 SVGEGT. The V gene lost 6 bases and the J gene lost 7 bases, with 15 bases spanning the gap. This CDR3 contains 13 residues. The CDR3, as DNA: TGTGCCAGCAGCCACGGGGCGGGAATTGGCTACACCTTC. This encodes CASSHGAGIGYTF.

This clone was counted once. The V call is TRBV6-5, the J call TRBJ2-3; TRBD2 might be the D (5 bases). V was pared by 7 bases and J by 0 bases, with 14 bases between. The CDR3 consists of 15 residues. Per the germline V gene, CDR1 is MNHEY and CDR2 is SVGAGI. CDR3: CASTLGGSSTDTQYF. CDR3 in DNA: TGTGCCAGCACCCTCGGCGGGTCTAGCACAGATACGCAGTATTTT.

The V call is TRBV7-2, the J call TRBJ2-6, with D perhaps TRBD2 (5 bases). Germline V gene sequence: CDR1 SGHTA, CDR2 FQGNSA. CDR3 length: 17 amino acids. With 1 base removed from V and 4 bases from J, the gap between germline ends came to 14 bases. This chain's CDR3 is CASSLVGTPGGANVLTF. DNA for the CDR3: TGTGCCAGCAGCTTAGTGGGCACCCCGGGAGGGGCCAACGTCCTGACTTTC.

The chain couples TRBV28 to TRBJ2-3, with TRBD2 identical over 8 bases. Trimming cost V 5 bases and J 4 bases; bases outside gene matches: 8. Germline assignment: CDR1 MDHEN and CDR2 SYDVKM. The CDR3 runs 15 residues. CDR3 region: CASSTSGSFPDTQYF. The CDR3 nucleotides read TGTGCCAGCAGTACGAGCGGGAGTTTCCCAGATACGCAGTATTTT.

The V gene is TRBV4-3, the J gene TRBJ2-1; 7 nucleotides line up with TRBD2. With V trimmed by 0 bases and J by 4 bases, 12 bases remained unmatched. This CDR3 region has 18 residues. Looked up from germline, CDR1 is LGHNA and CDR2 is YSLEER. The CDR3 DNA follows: TGCGCCAGCAGCCAAGATCTTGGGGGGAGGGGAGGGTACAATGAGCAGTTCTTC. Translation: CASSQDLGGRGGYNEQFF.

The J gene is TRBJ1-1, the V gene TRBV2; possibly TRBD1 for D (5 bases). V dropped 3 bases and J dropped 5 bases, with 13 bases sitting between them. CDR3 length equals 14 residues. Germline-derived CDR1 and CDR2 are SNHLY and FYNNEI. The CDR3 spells CASSEAGRWTEAFF. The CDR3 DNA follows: TGTGCCAGCAGTGAGGCAGGGCGGTGGACTGAAGCTTTCTTT.